The clone carrying this T cell receptor (beta chain) was picked up many times. Its antigen is still unknown. The V end was cut by 7 bases, the J end by 2 bases, with 15 bases between. From germline, CDR1 is MNHNS and CDR2 SASEGT. The length of the CDR3 is 14 residues. The data were taken from a study of T-cell reconstitution after alpha-beta-depleted transplantation in children. Regarding the study as a whole: From newly produced T cells came most of the T-cell counts and diversity one year after transplant. There were reportedly several hundred expanded graft clones from which alpha-beta T cells came about two months after transplant. In some patients, recipient T cells and intrathymic progenitors surviving conditioning explained high day-60 diversity.

This sample's TCRbeta library carried unique molecular identifier barcodes. One entry per CDR3 protein, called by TCRdb with MiXCR from the PCR reads. The profile shows under 70,000 distinct CDR3 sequences, roughly a tenth of them singletons. This sequence originates from a boy aged 5-17 years with acute myeloid leukemia, due to receive a stem cell transplant. Specimen: PBMCs, collected before TCRalphabeta/CD19-depleted stem cell transplant. The chain employs TRBV6-1 and TRBJ2-7, with D possibly TRBD2 on 5 matching bases. This CDR3 reads CASTRPDGAYEQYF. The CDR3, as DNA: TGTGCCAGCACCCGCCCCGACGGGGCCTACGAGCAGTACTTC.